Following are 28 T cell receptor beta chains from one sample sequenced in a study of T cells in Graves' hyperthyroidism and ophthalmopathy (dated by TCRdb to about 2019). The library was made by multiplex PCR. The listed sequencing device is Illumina HiSeq 2000. The TCR beta CDR3 regions were amplified from RNA transcripts. The first round of RT-PCR for the TCR CDR3 was performed with the HTBI primer set and the Qiagen OneStep RT-PCR kit. TCRdb itself trimmed the public reads at Q25 with fastp, ran MiXCR and retained productive beta chains. Every CDR3 protein is listed once, alongside the most common genes and DNA of its rows. The sample has about 360,000 distinct CDR3 sequences on record, 20% to 25% of them singletons. 73% of the sample is in the top ten clones. Sequenced: blood. The receptors were sampled from a man aged 45 to 65 with Graves' hyperthyroidism.

This clonotype showed up just a few times. The rearrangement uses TRBV7-9 and TRBJ2-3; D ambiguous. Germline CDR1 is SEHNR and CDR2 is FQNEAQ (reference sequence). The CDR3 runs 15 residues. The V and J ends lost 5 bases and 2 bases respectively, with 14 bases between them. The CDR3 loop reads CASSPAFGFTDTQYF. CDR3 DNA sequence: TGTGCCAGCAGCCCTGCGTTTGGTTTCACAGATACGCAGTATTTT.

This clonotype turned up a few times. The CDR3, as DNA: TGCAGCGCCTCAGTTGGTTACAATGAGCAGTTCTTC. Protein product: CSASVGYNEQFF. The rearrangement uses TRBV29-1 and TRBJ2-1, with unresolved D. Trimming removed 7 bases at V and 4 bases at J, with 11 bases between. The CDR3 consists of 12 residues. Germline V gene lookup returns CDR1 SQVTM and CDR2 ANQGSEA.

In its sample, this clonotype was seen a few times. The V and J genes are TRBV3-1 and TRBJ2-3; 13 bases line up with TRBD2. CDR1 and CDR2 (germline): LGHDT, YNNKEL (reference sequence). There are 18 residues in the CDR3. The V segment lost 3 bases and the J segment 4 bases; nucleotides outside the gene matches: 10. The CDR3 loop reads CASSQTSGRPSRADTQYF. The CDR3 nucleotides are TGTGCCAGCAGCCAGACTAGCGGGAGGCCCAGTAGAGCAGATACGCAGTATTTT.

In its sample, this clonotype was seen a few times. J is TRBJ1-5 and V is TRBV6-2 or TRBV6-3; the D gene is possibly TRBD1 (5 bases). V dropped 6 bases and J dropped 4 bases, with 16 bases sitting between them. This CDR3 contains 15 residues. CDR1 and CDR2 from the germline V gene are MNHEY and SVGEGT. The CDR3: CASSPPAGRNQPQHF. The CDR3 nucleotides read TGTGCCAGCAGCCCACCGGCAGGGAGGAATCAGCCCCAGCATTTT.

This clonotype has only one observation. The genes are TRBV5-1 and TRBJ2-1; tentatively, D is TRBD1 or TRBD2 (5 bases each). The J call is uncertain, as TRBJ2-7 better fits the DNA end. The CDR3 length is 15 residues. Germline lookup yields CDR1 SGHRS and CDR2 YFSETQ. CDR3 coding DNA: TGCGCCAGCAGAAGGGACGCACGCTCCTACAATGAGCAGTACTTC. Protein product: CASRRDARSYNEQYF.

Of note for this clonotype: A much larger clone is a single base away; this may be a read error. The V and J genes are TRBV27 and TRBJ2-2; maybe TRBD1 (7 bases). The length of the CDR3 is 16 residues. Germline CDR1 and CDR2: MNHEY and SMNVEV (reference sequence). The CDR3 sequence: CASRGGGRVNTGELSF. CDR3 in DNA: TGTGCCAGCAGAGGAGGGGGCAGGGTGAACACCGGGGAGCTGTCTTTT.

This clonotype has a count of ten or more. The chain recombines TRBV11-2 with TRBJ2-3; TRBD2 agrees at 11 bases. This CDR3 comprises 16 residues. The V gene's germline CDR1 is SGHAT and CDR2 FQNNGV. Trimming cost V 10 bases and J 4 bases; bases outside gene matches: 13. The CDR3 loop is CANRTGPGLAADTQYF. CDR3 coding DNA: TGTGCCAACCGGACAGGACCGGGACTAGCGGCAGATACGCAGTATTTT.

This clonotype turned up a few times. The CDR3 loop reads CASSEGLGANVLTF. The CDR3 DNA reads as TGTGCCAGCAGTGAGGGTCTTGGGGCCAACGTCCTGACTTTC. The chain joins TRBV2 to TRBJ2-6, with D unresolved. The V end lost 3 bases, the J end lost 3 bases, and 6 bases lay between the germline ends. From germline, CDR1 is SNHLY and CDR2 FYNNEI. The CDR3 contains 14 residues.

The chain has TRBV19 and TRBJ2-3; D not resolved. V shed 5 bases and J shed 4 bases, with 13 bases lying between them. In germline, CDR1 is LNHDA, CDR2 SQIVND (reference sequence). The CDR3 runs 14 residues. The CDR3: CASSPGRISDTQYF. The DNA of the CDR3 is TGTGCCAGTAGTCCCGGACGGATTTCAGATACGCAGTATTTT.

This clonotype showed up many times. The chain couples TRBV11-3 to TRBJ2-1; D unclear. Germline V gene sequence: CDR1 SGHNT, CDR2 YENEEA. Between the trimmed V and J ends, which lost 1 base and 7 bases, there was a span of 5 bases. CDR3 length: 12 residues. CDR3: CASSLGENEQFF. As DNA, the CDR3 is TGTGCCAGCAGCTTAGGGGAAAATGAGCAGTTCTTC.

This clonotype was observed a handful of times. The chain is built from TRBV3-1 and TRBJ1-2; the match to TRBD1 covers 9 bases. Per germline, CDR1 LGHDT and CDR2 YNNKEL (reference sequence). The CDR3 length is 14 residues. The J segment lost 7 bases and the V segment lost 1 base, leaving 4 bases of the junction unmatched. CDR3 amino acids: CASSQVDRGSGYTF. The CDR3 DNA reads as TGTGCCAGCAGCCAAGTCGACAGGGGGTCTGGCTACACCTTC.

This chain uses TRBV11-2 with TRBJ2-3; D unclear. The germline CDR1 and CDR2 sequences are SGHAT and FQNNGV. With 1 base removed from V and 1 base from J, the gap between germline ends came to 12 bases. The CDR3 runs 16 residues. The CDR3 reads CASSLGSRVGTDTQYF. CDR3 DNA: TGTGCCAGCAGCTTAGGGTCCCGCGTGGGCACAGATACGCAGTATTTT.

The sample holds a few counts of this clonotype. The rearrangement uses TRBV20-1 and TRBJ2-2; D is perhaps TRBD1 (5 bases). V lost 5 bases and J 5 bases, leaving 12 bases between the germline ends. The CDR3 has 13 residues. The germline V gene encodes CDR1 DFQATT and CDR2 SNEGSKA (reference sequence). CDR3: CSAGPSGTGELFF. CDR3 coding DNA: TGCAGTGCTGGGCCCTCAGGGACCGGGGAGCTGTTTTTT.

This clonotype appeared many times. The chain couples TRBV2 to TRBJ2-7; D is perhaps TRBD1 (6 bases). The germline CDR1 and CDR2 sequences are SNHLY and FYNNEI. The germline V and J ends were trimmed by 3 bases and 2 bases, with 14 bases remaining between them. CDR3 length: 15 amino acids. This chain's CDR3 is CASSDNRVVTYEQYF. The CDR3, as DNA: TGTGCCAGCAGTGATAACAGGGTCGTCACCTACGAGCAGTACTTC.

This clonotype was seen many times. The J gene is TRBJ2-5, the V gene TRBV20-1; no clear D gene. Trimming removed 1 base at V and 1 base at J, with 4 bases between. The CDR3 spans 12 residues. The germline gives CDR1 DFQATT, CDR2 SNEGSKA (reference sequence). The CDR3 loop is CSARVGQETQYF. Here the CDR3 DNA reads TGCAGTGCTAGAGTGGGCCAAGAGACCCAGTACTTC.

This chain joins TRBV3-1 and TRBJ2-5; unclear D gene. Germline V gene lookup returns CDR1 LGHDT and CDR2 YNNKEL (reference sequence). The length of the CDR3 is 12 residues. V was clipped by 1 base and J by 5 bases, with 5 bases between them. The CDR3 DNA follows: TGTGCCAGCAGCCAAGTTTTCGAGACCCAGTACTTC. Amino acids: CASSQVFETQYF.

This clonotype was seen only a few times. A read error is possible here, since a much larger clone lies one base away. The chain joins TRBV2 to TRBJ2-1, with D uncertain. The CDR3 length is 11 residues. The germline V gene has CDR1 SNHLY and CDR2 FYNNEI. Between the trimmed V and J ends, which lost 6 bases and 3 bases, there was a span of 3 bases. Here the CDR3 reads CASRFYNEQFF. The CDR3 DNA reads as TGTGCCAGCAGGTTCTACAATGAGCAGTTCTTC. The whole variable domain, remainder taken from reference TRBV2 and TRBJ2-1, is EPEVTQTPSHQVTQMGQEVILRCVPISNHLYFYWYRQILGQKVEFLVSFYNNEISEKSEIFDDQFSVERPDGSNFTLKIRSTKLEDSAMYFCASRFYNEQFFGPGTRLTVL.

This clonotype was observed at least ten times. V gene TRBV15 combines with J gene TRBJ2-1, with 13 bases lining up with TRBD2. The CDR3 contains 18 residues. The germline V gene has CDR1 LNHNV and CDR2 YYDKDF (reference sequence). V trimming: 0 bases; J trimming: 8 bases; junction bases outside the gene matches: 10. In DNA, the CDR3 is TGTGCCACCAGCAGAGATACGAGGACTAGCGGGAGTATGTATGAGCAGTTCTTC. It codes for CATSRDTRTSGSMYEQFF.

The table lists this clonotype with a count of one. The chain employs TRBV5-4 and TRBJ1-2, with D possibly matching TRBD1 (6 bases). Per germline, CDR1 SGHNT and CDR2 YYREEE (reference sequence). The CDR3 spans 14 residues. The V end lost 4 bases, the J end lost 1 base, and 11 bases lay between the germline ends. The CDR3: CASSPTGHNYGYTF. The CDR3 DNA follows: TGTGCCAGCAGCCCGACAGGACATAACTATGGCTACACCTTC.

This rearrangement joins TRBV29-1 to TRBJ1-1; D gene unclear. The CDR3 is 14 amino acids. CDR1 and CDR2 from the germline V gene are SQVTM and ANQGSEA. Trimming shortened V by 4 bases and J by 11 bases, and 23 bases separated the two germline ends. CDR3 protein: CSVVDSRGGGVAFF. Written as DNA, the CDR3 is TGCAGCGTTGTCGATTCCCGGGGAGGAGGTGTCGCTTTCTTT. Based on the CDR3 plus reference TRBV29-1 and TRBJ1-1, the full variable domain is SAVISQKPSRDICQRGTSLTIQCQVDSQVTMMFWYRQQPGQSLTLIATANQGSEATYESGFVIDKFPISRPNLTFSTLTVSNMSPEDSSIYLCSVVDSRGGGVAFFGQGTRLTVV.

This clonotype has ten or more counts. V gene TRBV7-3 combines with J gene TRBJ2-1; 9 nucleotides align to TRBD2. This CDR3 contains 15 residues. Germline V CDR1 and CDR2: SGHTA, FQGTGA. V was clipped by 0 bases and J by 7 bases; unmatched bases: 4. The CDR3 bases are TGTGCCAGCAGCTTAACTAGCGGGAGCTTAAATGAGCAGTTCTTC. Its protein product is CASSLTSGSLNEQFF.

V gene TRBV7-3 combines with J gene TRBJ2-7; 8 nucleotides line up with TRBD2. Germline CDR1 is SGHTA and CDR2 is FQGTGA. Trimming removed 2 bases from V and 0 bases from J; junction bases left unmatched: 9. The CDR3 is 17 residues long. CDR3: CASSLGGHLAGSYEQYF. As DNA, the CDR3 is TGTGCCAGCAGCTTAGGCGGGCACCTAGCGGGCTCCTACGAGCAGTACTTC.

The chain is built from TRBV6-1 and TRBJ1-2; D remains unclear. The V end lost 6 bases, the J end lost 2 bases, and 13 bases lay between the germline ends. The germline gives CDR1 MNHNS, CDR2 SASEGT. The CDR3 extends over 14 amino acids. CDR3 region: CASRPPGSNYGYTF. The CDR3 DNA is TGTGCCAGCAGGCCCCCAGGCTCCAACTATGGCTACACCTTC.

CDR3 nucleotides: TGTGCCAGCAGCTTAGGAGGGGTTCGTGGAAACACCATATATTTT. Amino acid sequence: CASSLGGVRGNTIYF. This chain links TRBV7-8 with TRBJ1-3, with a tentative D call TRBD1 (5 bases). The CDR3 covers 15 residues. Between the trimmed V and J ends, which lost 1 base and 3 bases, there was a span of 10 bases. Germline-derived CDR1 and CDR2 are SGHVS and FQNEAQ.

The chain has TRBV3-1 and TRBJ2-7; 8 nucleotides match TRBD1. The CDR3 loop spans 13 amino acids. Germline assignment: CDR1 LGHDT and CDR2 YNNKEL (reference sequence). Trimming removed 5 bases from V and 6 bases from J; junction bases left unmatched: 6. CDR3 in DNA: TGTGCCAGCAGCGACGGGACAGGCACCGAGCAGTACTTC. This gives the protein CASSDGTGTEQYF.

The chain combines TRBV12-5 with TRBJ2-3, with a tentative D call TRBD2 (6 bases). Trimming stripped 4 bases from V and 2 bases from J, with 13 bases between. Germline V gene sequence: CDR1 LGHNT, CDR2 FRNRAP. The CDR3 length is 15 residues. The CDR3 bases are TGTGCTAGTGGTTCCGGGACTCACCACACAGATACGCAGTATTTT. Residues: CASGSGTHHTDTQYF. Full variable domain (rest looked up from reference TRBV12-5 and TRBJ2-3): DARVTQTPRHKVTEMGQEVTMRCQPILGHNTVFWYRQTMMQGLELLAYFRNRAPLDDSGMPKDRFSAEMPDATLATLKIQPSEPRDSAVYFCASGSGTHHTDTQYFGPGTRLTVL.

V gene TRBV3-1 combines with J gene TRBJ2-1, with unresolved D. The germline V and J ends were trimmed by 2 bases and 9 bases, with 14 bases remaining between them. This CDR3 contains 14 residues. Looked up from germline, CDR1 is LGHDT and CDR2 is YNNKEL (reference sequence). The CDR3 reads CASSQSRVRIEQFF. In DNA form, the CDR3 reads TGTGCCAGCAGCCAATCTAGAGTTAGAATTGAGCAGTTCTTC.

The rearrangement joins TRBV12-3 or TRBV12-4 to TRBJ2-1; TRBD2 aligns across 11 bases. Trimming removed 7 bases from V and 12 bases from J; junction bases left unmatched: 8. The CDR3 sequence is 13 residues long. CDR3 loop: CASKIAGGPPQFF. Written as DNA, the CDR3 is TGTGCCAGCAAAATAGCGGGAGGGCCCCCGCAGTTCTTC.